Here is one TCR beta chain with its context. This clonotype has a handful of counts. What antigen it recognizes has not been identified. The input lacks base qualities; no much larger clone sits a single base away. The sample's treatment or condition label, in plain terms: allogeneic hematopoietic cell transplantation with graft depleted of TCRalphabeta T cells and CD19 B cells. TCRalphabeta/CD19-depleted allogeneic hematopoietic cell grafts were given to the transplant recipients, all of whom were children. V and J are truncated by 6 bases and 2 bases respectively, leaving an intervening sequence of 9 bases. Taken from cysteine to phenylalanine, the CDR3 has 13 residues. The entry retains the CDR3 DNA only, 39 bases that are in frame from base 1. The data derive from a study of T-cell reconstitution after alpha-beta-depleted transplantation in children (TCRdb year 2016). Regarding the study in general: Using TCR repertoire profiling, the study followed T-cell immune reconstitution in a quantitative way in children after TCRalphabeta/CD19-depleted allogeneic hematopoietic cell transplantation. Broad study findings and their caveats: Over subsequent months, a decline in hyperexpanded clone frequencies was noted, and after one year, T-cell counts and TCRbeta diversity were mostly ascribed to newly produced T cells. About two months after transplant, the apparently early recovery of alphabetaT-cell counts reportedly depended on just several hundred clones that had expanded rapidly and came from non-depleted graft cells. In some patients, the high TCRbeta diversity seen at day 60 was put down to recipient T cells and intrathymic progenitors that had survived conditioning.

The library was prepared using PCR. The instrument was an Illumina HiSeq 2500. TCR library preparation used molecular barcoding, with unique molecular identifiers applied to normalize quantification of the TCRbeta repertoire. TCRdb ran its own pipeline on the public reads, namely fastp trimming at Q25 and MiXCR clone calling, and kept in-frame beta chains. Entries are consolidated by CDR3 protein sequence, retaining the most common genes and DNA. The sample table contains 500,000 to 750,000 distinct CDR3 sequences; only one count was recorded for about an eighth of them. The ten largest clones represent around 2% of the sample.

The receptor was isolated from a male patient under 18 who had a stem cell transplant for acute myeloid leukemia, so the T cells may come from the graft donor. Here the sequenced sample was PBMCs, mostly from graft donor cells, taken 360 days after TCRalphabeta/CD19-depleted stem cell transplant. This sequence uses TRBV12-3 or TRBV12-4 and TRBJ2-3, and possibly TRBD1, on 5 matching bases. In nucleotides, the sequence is TGTGCCAGCAGACCACAGGCCACAGATACGCAGTATTTT. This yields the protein CASRPQATDTQYF.